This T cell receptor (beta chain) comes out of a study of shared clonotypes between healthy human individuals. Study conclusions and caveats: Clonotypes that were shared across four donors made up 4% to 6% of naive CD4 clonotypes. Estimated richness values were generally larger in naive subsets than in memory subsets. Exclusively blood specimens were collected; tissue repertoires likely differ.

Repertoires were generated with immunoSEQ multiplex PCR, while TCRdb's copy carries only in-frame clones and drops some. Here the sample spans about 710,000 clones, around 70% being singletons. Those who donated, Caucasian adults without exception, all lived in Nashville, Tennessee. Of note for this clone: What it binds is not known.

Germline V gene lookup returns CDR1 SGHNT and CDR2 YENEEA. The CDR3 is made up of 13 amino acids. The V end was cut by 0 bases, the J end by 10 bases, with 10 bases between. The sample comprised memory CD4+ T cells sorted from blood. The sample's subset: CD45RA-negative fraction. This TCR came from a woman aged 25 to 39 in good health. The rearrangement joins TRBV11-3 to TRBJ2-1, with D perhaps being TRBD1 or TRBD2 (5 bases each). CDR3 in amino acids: CASSLETRGEQFF. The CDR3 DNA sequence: TGTGCCAGCAGCTTAGAAACTAGGGGCGAGCAGTTCTTC.